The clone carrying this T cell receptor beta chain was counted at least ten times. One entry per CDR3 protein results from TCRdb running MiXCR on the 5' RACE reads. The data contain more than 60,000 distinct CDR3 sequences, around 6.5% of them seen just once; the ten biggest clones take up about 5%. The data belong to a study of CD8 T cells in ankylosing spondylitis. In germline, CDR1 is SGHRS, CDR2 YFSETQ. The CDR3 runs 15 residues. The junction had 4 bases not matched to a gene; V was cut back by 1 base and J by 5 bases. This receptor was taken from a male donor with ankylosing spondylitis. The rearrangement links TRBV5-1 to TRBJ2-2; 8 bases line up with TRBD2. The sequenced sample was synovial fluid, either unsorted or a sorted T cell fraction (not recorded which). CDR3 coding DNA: TGCGCCAGCAGCTTGCTTAGCGGGACTACCGGGGAGCTGTTTTTT. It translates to CASSLLSGTTGELFF.